A single sample gave rise to the 23 T cell receptor beta chains below, sequenced in a study of T cell responses to AZD1222 COVID-19 vaccine. TCRdb's table, derived via immunoSEQ multiplex PCR, lists solely in-frame clones and lacks some. In the table there are approximately 190,000 clones, around 92% of which are singletons. The sequences come from peripheral blood, collected on day 0 of AZD1222 vaccination. Receptors originate from an adult in good health.

The J gene is TRBJ2-5, the V gene TRBV18; 10 nucleotides agree with TRBD1. This CDR3 contains 17 residues. The ends lost 0 bases at V and 4 bases at J; junction bases unmatched: 8. Per germline, CDR1 KGHSH and CDR2 LQKENI. The CDR3 reads CASSPPTGGSEGETQYF. The CDR3 DNA reads TGTGCCAGCTCACCACCGACAGGGGGCAGCGAGGGAGAGACCCAGTACTTC.

This clone appeared a single time. The chain couples TRBV7-8 to TRBJ1-2; TRBD1 agrees at 7 bases. This CDR3 contains 14 residues. Germline loops: CDR1 SGHVS, CDR2 FQNEAQ. J was trimmed by 4 bases and V by 5 bases; bases with no gene match: 7. The CDR3 nucleotides read TGTGCCAGCAGCCTGACAGGGTACGGCTATGGCTACACCTTC. Translated: CASSLTGYGYGYTF.

This chain uses TRBV5-1 with TRBJ1-1; D gene unclear. V shed 2 bases and J shed 1 base, with 18 bases lying between them. The germline V gene encodes CDR1 SGHRS and CDR2 YFSETQ. The CDR3 is made up of 17 amino acids. Written as DNA, the CDR3 is TGCGCCAGCAGCTTTGCACAGTTTCGGTTCTCGAACACTGAAGCTTTCTTT. It codes for CASSFAQFRFSNTEAFF.

The rearrangement links TRBV18 to TRBJ1-1; D is unclear. V was clipped by 0 bases and J by 8 bases, with 7 bases between them. This CDR3 has 12 amino acids. Per the germline V gene, CDR1 is KGHSH and CDR2 is LQKENI. DNA of the CDR3: TGTGCCAGCTCACCACCGGCCAGGGAAGCTTTCTTT. The encoded protein is CASSPPAREAFF. The full variable domain, its missing parts supplied by reference TRBV18 and TRBJ1-1, is NAGVMQNPRHLVRRRGQEARLRCSPMKGHSHVYWYRQLPEEGLKFMVYLQKENIIDESGMPKERFSAEFPKEGPSILRIQQVVRGDSAAYFCASSPPAREAFFGQGTRLTVV.

V and J are TRBV3-1 (or the pseudogene TRBV3-2) and TRBJ2-5; D may be TRBD1 (7 bases). Trimming cost V 1 base and J 1 base, with 16 bases left between them. The CDR3 loop spans 17 amino acids. The V gene's germline CDR1 is LGHDT and CDR2 YNNKEL (reference sequence). The CDR3 DNA follows: TGTGCCAGCAGCCAAGGGAGGCGGGACAGCTTCCAAGAGACCCAGTACTTC. It is translated as CASSQGRRDSFQETQYF.

The gene calls are TRBV18 and TRBJ1-2; no definite D call. CDR3 length: 14 residues. V lost 2 bases and J lost 4, with 11 bases in between. Germline CDR1 is KGHSH and CDR2 is LQKENI. The CDR3 region has the DNA TGTGCCAGCTCACCAGAACCTGGGCCCTATGGCTACACCTTC. This gives the protein CASSPEPGPYGYTF.

The chain recombines TRBV15 with TRBJ2-7; the match to TRBD1 covers 12 bases. This CDR3 region has 18 residues. V was pared by 4 bases and J by 4 bases, with 14 bases of the junction left unmatched. Germline CDR1 LNHNV, CDR2 YYDKDF (reference sequence). CDR3 in DNA: TGTGCCACCAGCACCCCTCGGGGACAGGGGGCCGTACGGTACGAGCAGTACTTC. It encodes CATSTPRGQGAVRYEQYF.

The gene calls are TRBV5-1 and TRBJ2-1, with 9 bases fitting TRBD2. The J segment lost 7 bases and the V segment lost 7 bases, leaving 15 bases of the junction unmatched. The length of the CDR3 is 16 residues. Germline-derived CDR1 and CDR2 are SGHRS and YFSETQ. Here the CDR3 reads CASCPGAGGPGNEQFF. Here the CDR3 DNA reads TGCGCCAGCTGTCCCGGGGCGGGGGGGCCCGGGAATGAGCAGTTCTTC.

The gene calls are TRBV6-4 and TRBJ1-6; possibly TRBD1 for D (5 bases). Germline V gene sequence: CDR1 MRHNA, CDR2 SNTAGT. The germline V and J ends were trimmed by 4 bases and 7 bases, with 20 bases remaining between them. The CDR3 covers 17 residues. The CDR3 protein is CASSVRASGLGNSPLHF. For the CDR3, the DNA is TGTGCCAGCAGTGTCCGGGCCTCAGGGCTAGGGAATTCACCCCTCCACTTT.

The rearrangement uses TRBV28 and TRBJ1-5, with TRBD1 matching over 9 bases. J lost 0 bases, V lost 10 bases, and 13 bases had no gene match. This CDR3 region has 17 residues. The V gene's germline CDR1 is MDHEN and CDR2 SYDVKM. CDR3 loop: CATAGQGYGSSNQPQHF. The CDR3 coding sequence is TGTGCCACCGCGGGACAGGGCTATGGGTCTAGCAATCAGCCCCAGCATTTT.

The chain is built from TRBV30 and TRBJ1-2; D is undetermined. The CDR3 consists of 11 residues. Germline CDR1 GTSNPN, CDR2 SVGIG (reference sequence). V was pared by 3 bases and J by 8 bases, with 10 bases between. This chain's CDR3 is CAWSPTGGYTF. For the CDR3, the DNA is TGTGCCTGGAGCCCCACGGGGGGCTACACCTTC.

J is TRBJ2-1 and V is TRBV6-1, with 10 bases identical to TRBD1. CDR3 size: 15 residues. V shed 3 bases, J shed 4 bases, and the junction held 3 bases outside the gene matches. CDR1 and CDR2 (germline): MNHNS, SASEGT. CDR3 in DNA: TGTGCCAGCAGTGAGGACAGGGGGAATTACAATGAGCAGTTCTTC. As protein: CASSEDRGNYNEQFF.

The chain recombines TRBV5-6 with TRBJ1-2; D unclear. CDR3 size: 13 residues. V lost 5 bases, J lost 3 bases, and 11 bases lay in between. Per germline, CDR1 SGHDT and CDR2 YYEEEE. CDR3 coding DNA: TGTGCCAGCAGTCCCGGGGAAGACTATGGCTACACCTTC. It specifies CASSPGEDYGYTF.

CDR3 sequence: CSVITGGAAKNIQYF. As DNA, the CDR3 is TGCAGCGTGATCACAGGGGGCGCAGCCAAAAACATTCAGTACTTC. The chain is built from TRBV29-1 and TRBJ2-4; 9 nucleotides match TRBD1. The CDR3 is 15 residues long. CDR1 and CDR2 (germline): SQVTM, ANQGSEA. V shed 6 bases, J shed 0 bases, and the junction held 6 bases outside the gene matches.

This clone was seen a single time. This sequence joins TRBV7-9 and TRBJ2-7; 8 bases fit TRBD1. Trimming cost V 5 bases and J 2 bases; bases outside gene matches: 11. The CDR3 totals 16 residues. Germline V CDR1 and CDR2: SEHNR, FQNEAQ (reference sequence). The CDR3 DNA follows: TGTGCCAGCAGCACCTCGACAGGGGTGATCCCCTACGAGCAGTACTTC. Amino acids: CASSTSTGVIPYEQYF.

The CDR3, as DNA: TGTGCCAGCATCCCAGTCCGAGACACCGGGGAGCTGTTTTTT. It encodes CASIPVRDTGELFF. This chain connects TRBV6-5 to TRBJ2-2, with unresolved D. V gave up 7 bases and J gave up 3 bases, with 12 bases separating them. Germline values: CDR1 MNHEY, CDR2 SVGAGI. The CDR3 length is 14 residues.

The gene calls are TRBV15 and TRBJ1-1, with D possibly being TRBD1 (6 bases). V was clipped by 0 bases and J by 3 bases, with 8 bases between them. CDR3 size: 14 residues. From germline, CDR1 is LNHNV and CDR2 YYDKDF (reference sequence). CDR3 coding DNA: TGTGCCACCAGCAGAGAGAACAGGGACACTGAAGCTTTCTTT. Its protein product is CATSRENRDTEAFF.

The genes are TRBV27 and TRBJ2-1; perhaps TRBD2 as D (7 bases). The ends were cut back, 6 bases at V and 4 bases at J, with 22 bases in the middle. Germline-derived CDR1 and CDR2 are MNHEY and SMNVEV (reference sequence). The CDR3 loop spans 17 amino acids. The CDR3 sequence is CASSPWGWGGPYNEQFF. Here the CDR3 DNA reads TGTGCCAGCAGCCCGTGGGGATGGGGGGGCCCGTACAATGAGCAGTTCTTC.

The rearrangement uses TRBV10-3 and TRBJ2-3; tentatively, D is TRBD2 (6 bases). V was pared by 11 bases and J by 2 bases, with 14 bases between. This CDR3 has 13 amino acids. Germline V gene sequence: CDR1 ENHRY, CDR2 SYGVKD. CDR3 bases: TGTGCCTGCCGTGGGGGGACCACAGATACGCAGTATTTT. It encodes CACRGGTTDTQYF.

This chain uses TRBV5-1 with TRBJ1-2; D remains unclear. V was shortened by 2 bases and J by 0 bases, with 8 bases between the two germline ends. The CDR3 sequence is 14 residues long. Germline V CDR1 and CDR2: SGHRS, YFSETQ. The CDR3 here is CASSLYGSNYGYTF. The DNA of the CDR3 is TGCGCCAGCAGCTTATACGGGTCTAACTATGGCTACACCTTC. Complete variable domain (other parts from reference TRBV5-1 and TRBJ1-2): KAGVTQTPRYLIKTRGQQVTLSCSPISGHRSVSWYQQTPGQGLQFLFEYFSETQRNKGNFPGRFSGRQFSNSRSEMNVSTLELGDSALYLCASSLYGSNYGYTFGSGTRLTVV.

The CDR3 nucleotides are TGTGCCAGCAGCTTAGCCCCGAGAAGGACTAGCACAGATACGCAGTATTTT. It translates to CASSLAPRRTSTDTQYF. The chain combines TRBV7-9 with TRBJ2-3, with a possible D match to TRBD2 (5 bases). Germline lookup yields CDR1 SEHNR and CDR2 FQNEAQ (reference sequence). Trimming removed 0 bases at V and 0 bases at J, with 13 bases between. The CDR3 has 17 amino acids.

The V gene is TRBV5-1, the J gene TRBJ1-1; 8 bases are a match to TRBD1. V lost 2 bases, J lost 1 base, and 7 bases stayed unmatched. The CDR3 is 16 amino acids. The germline V gene encodes CDR1 SGHRS and CDR2 YFSETQ. This CDR3 is CASSLQITGGNTEAFF. The DNA of the CDR3 is TGCGCCAGCAGCTTACAGATCACAGGGGGGAACACTGAAGCTTTCTTT.

This chain uses TRBV5-4 with TRBJ1-2; possible D gene TRBD1, 5 bases. The CDR3 extends over 16 amino acids. Trimming removed 5 bases at V and 0 bases at J, with 17 bases between. Germline V gene lookup returns CDR1 SGHNT and CDR2 YYREEE (reference sequence). The CDR3 DNA follows: TGTGCCAGCAGACTGGGGCGGACACAGGCTAACTATGGCTACACCTTC. This codes for CASRLGRTQANYGYTF.